The next 4 T cell receptor beta chains were all read from a single sample in a study of blood T cell repertoires in COVID-19. Clones were sequenced by immunoSEQ multiplex PCR, and TCRdb holds only the in-frame ones, with some missing. The data show around 130,000 clones, about nine tenths seen once. Sample: peripheral blood. The receptors here all came from a woman older than 75 with acute or convalescent COVID-19.

The chain combines TRBV2 with TRBJ1-2; no clear D. Germline-derived CDR1 and CDR2 are SNHLY and FYNNEI. Trimming shortened V by 7 bases and J by 0 bases, and 15 bases separated the two germline ends. The CDR3 spans 15 residues. CDR3 protein: CASTIRASTNYGYTF. The CDR3 bases are TGTGCCAGCACAATCCGAGCATCCACTAACTATGGCTACACCTTC.

This clone was seen only a few times. The chain uses TRBV5-4 and TRBJ2-1, with 7 positions matching TRBD2. The CDR3 has 15 amino acids. From germline, CDR1 is SGHNT and CDR2 YYREEE (reference sequence). V gave up 4 bases and J gave up 0 bases; unmatched junction bases: 4. CDR3 bases: TGTGCCAGCAGCCCGACTAGCTCCTCCTACAATGAGCAGTTCTTC. It is translated as CASSPTSSSYNEQFF.

The CDR3, as DNA: TGTGCCAGCAGCCAAGCGCACACCGGGGGGTCCTATGGCTACACCTTC. This encodes CASSQAHTGGSYGYTF. The chain uses TRBV3-1 (or the pseudogene TRBV3-2) and TRBJ1-2, with D possibly matching TRBD1 (5 bases). The CDR3 covers 16 residues. V shed 1 base and J shed 4 bases, with 16 bases lying between them. Germline V CDR1 and CDR2: LGHDT, YNNKEL (reference sequence).

This sequence joins TRBV7-2 and TRBJ1-1, with D unresolved. Germline CDR1 SGHTA, CDR2 FQGNSA. The CDR3 is 17 residues long. V was trimmed by 4 bases and J by 4 bases, leaving 22 bases between them. CDR3 region: CASSYHRVSPAGTEAFF. Here the CDR3 DNA reads TGTGCCAGCAGCTACCACCGGGTCTCCCCGGCGGGCACTGAAGCTTTCTTT.